Below are 11 T cell receptor beta chains sequenced from a single sample in a study of T cell responses to AZD1222 COVID-19 vaccine (dated by TCRdb to the early 2020s). The library was produced with the immunoSEQ multiplex PCR assay. TCRdb took over this immuneACCESS table, retaining in-frame rearrangements with V and J assigned. Such tables are incomplete; in checked studies, under half of the missing clones stem from an unresolved V gene, and the remainder is unexplained. Counted in this sample were about 100,000 clones; about 90% of them appeared once. The leading ten clones occupy roughly a fifth of the sample. The time point tag for this specimen amounts to: baseline before first vaccination. The material sequenced was peripheral blood, taken on day 0 of AZD1222 vaccination. Source of these receptors: an adult in good health.

The chain has TRBV18 and TRBJ1-3, with 7 bases aligning to TRBD1. The CDR3 contains 15 residues. Germline CDR1 is KGHSH and CDR2 is LQKENI. V lost 6 bases, J lost 1 base, and 6 bases stayed unmatched. In DNA, the CDR3 is TGTGCCAGCTCGCGCCCACAGGGGTCTGGAAACACCATATATTTT. Its protein is CASSRPQGSGNTIYF.

The genes are TRBV5-4 and TRBJ2-2, with 9 bases lining up with TRBD2. This CDR3 has 19 residues. Unmatched junction bases numbered 18, after V lost 2 bases and J lost 7 bases. Per germline, CDR1 SGHNT and CDR2 YYREEE (reference sequence). DNA of the CDR3: TGTGCCAGCAGCTTTTCCCGTCTTCAGCGGGGGGCCATGGGCGGGGAGCTGTTTTTT. Protein product: CASSFSRLQRGAMGGELFF.

The rearrangement joins TRBV6-2 or TRBV6-3 to TRBJ2-4; 8 bases match TRBD1. Germline CDR1 MNHEY, CDR2 SVGEGT. The CDR3 covers 15 residues. Trimming cost V 2 bases and J 9 bases; bases outside gene matches: 9. CDR3 in DNA: TGTGCCAGCAGTTACGACCAGGGGGCAGGCTCCATTCAGTACTTC. It codes for CASSYDQGAGSIQYF.

This rearrangement joins TRBV7-6 to TRBJ2-3; 10 bases fit TRBD2. Looked up from germline, CDR1 is SGHVS and CDR2 is FNYEAQ. The CDR3 covers 16 residues. V trimming: 1 base; J trimming: 0 bases; junction bases outside the gene matches: 1. The CDR3 nucleotides are TGTGCCAGCAGCTTAGTAGCGGGGGGCAGCACAGATACGCAGTATTTT. Its translation is CASSLVAGGSTDTQYF.

Here the CDR3 DNA reads TGTGCCAGCAGCTTAAAACACTGGGACACTGAAGCTTTCTTT. It yields the protein CASSLKHWDTEAFF. The chain recombines TRBV7-2 with TRBJ1-1; D ambiguous. CDR3 size: 14 residues. The germline V and J ends were trimmed by 2 bases and 3 bases, with 10 bases remaining between them. The V gene's germline CDR1 is SGHTA and CDR2 FQGNSA.

The chain has TRBV7-8 and TRBJ2-5, with D possibly TRBD1 on 6 matching bases. CDR1 is SGHVS, CDR2 FQNEAQ, per germline. The CDR3 loop spans 14 amino acids. Trimming took 2 bases from V and 3 from J, leaving 10 bases between them. The CDR3, as DNA: TGTGCCAGCAGCTTATCGGCAGGGGAAGAGACCCAGTACTTC. It encodes CASSLSAGEETQYF.

A single count supports this clone. The chain carries TRBV5-1 and TRBJ1-6, with D hard to call. V dropped 0 bases and J dropped 9 bases, with 10 bases sitting between them. This CDR3 has 14 residues. Germline CDR1 SGHRS, CDR2 YFSETQ. This CDR3 reads CASSLESGVSPLHF. The CDR3 DNA reads as TGCGCCAGCAGCTTGGAGTCAGGCGTTTCACCCCTCCACTTT.

V is TRBV11-2 and J is TRBJ2-7, with TRBD1 identical over 7 bases. V lost 5 bases, J lost 5 bases, and 9 bases stayed unmatched. The CDR3 is 14 amino acids. The germline V gene encodes CDR1 SGHAT and CDR2 FQNNGV. The CDR3 sequence is CASSPTGPGNEQYF. DNA for the CDR3: TGTGCCAGCAGCCCGACAGGGCCGGGAAACGAGCAGTACTTC.

V gene TRBV24-1 combines with J gene TRBJ2-1; D not resolved. The CDR3 length is 11 residues. Germline V gene lookup returns CDR1 KGHDR and CDR2 SFDVKD. Between the trimmed V and J ends, which lost 3 bases and 14 bases, there was a span of 10 bases. The CDR3 spells CATSDPRSKFF. The CDR3 DNA reads TGTGCCACCAGTGATCCCCGGTCTAAGTTCTTC.

V usage is TRBV7-9 and J usage is TRBJ1-2; 7 bases line up with TRBD1. With V trimmed by 2 bases and J by 2 bases, 5 bases remained unmatched. This CDR3 contains 15 residues. Germline CDR1 reads SEHNR; CDR2 reads FQNEAQ (reference sequence). In nucleotides, the CDR3 is TGTGCCAGCAGCTTATCAGGGACAGAGAACTATGGCTACACCTTC. It translates to CASSLSGTENYGYTF.

The rearrangement uses TRBV29-1 and TRBJ2-2, with a weak D call TRBD1 (6 bases). Germline assignment: CDR1 SQVTM and CDR2 ANQGSEA. The V end was cut by 6 bases, the J end by 9 bases, with 17 bases between. The CDR3 has 13 amino acids. The CDR3 DNA sequence: TGCAGCGTCCCGGGACACGGCATCCGGGAGCTGTTTTTT. This sequence encodes CSVPGHGIRELFF.